These 19 T cell receptor beta chains came from one sample sequenced in a study of blood T cell repertoires in COVID-19. Sequencing was performed with immunoSEQ multiplex PCR; in TCRdb, only in-frame clones are kept and a portion is missing. The repertoire includes approximately 240,000 clones, 75% to 90% of them detected once, and about 6% sits in the top ten. Sequencing input: PBMCs or T cells enriched from blood (not recorded which). Receptors were obtained from a woman in her twenties or thirties with acute COVID-19.

The chain uses TRBV19 and TRBJ1-5; TRBD1 might be the D (5 bases). In germline, CDR1 is LNHDA, CDR2 SQIVND (reference sequence). Trimming shortened V by 5 bases and J by 3 bases, and 14 bases separated the two germline ends. There are 15 residues in the CDR3. CDR3 bases: TGTGCCAGTAGTGGGTTGGGACTGAACAATCAGCCCCAGCATTTT. This codes for CASSGLGLNNQPQHF.

The rearrangement uses TRBV24-1 and TRBJ1-2; D not certain. Germline V lookup: CDR1 KGHDR, CDR2 SFDVKD. V was cut by 5 bases and J by 4 bases, with 7 bases left in between. The length of the CDR3 is 12 residues. Written as DNA, the CDR3 is TGTGCCACCAGTGGGGCGGGCTATGGCTACACCTTC. This gives the protein CATSGAGYGYTF.

The chain has TRBV27 and TRBJ2-7, with 13 nucleotides matching TRBD2. This CDR3 has 18 residues. Trimming took 4 bases from V and 5 from J; bases not matched to a gene: 14. Looked up from germline, CDR1 is MNHEY and CDR2 is SMNVEV (reference sequence). CDR3 bases: TGTGCCAGCAGTTCCTACTCCACTAGCGGGGGGGTCCAACACGAGCAGTACTTC. This translates into CASSSYSTSGGVQHEQYF.

This clone has just one count. J is TRBJ1-2 and V is TRBV28, with 8 bases matching TRBD1. The CDR3 spans 15 residues. CDR1 MDHEN and CDR2 SYDVKM come from the germline V gene. The ends lost 4 bases at V and 5 bases at J; junction bases unmatched: 9. As DNA, the CDR3 is TGTGCCAGCAGTTCCTTGACAGGGGCCTATTATGGCTACACCTTC. The encoded protein is CASSSLTGAYYGYTF.

The chain is built from TRBV29-1 and TRBJ2-3, with 8 bases lining up with TRBD2. Per the germline V gene, CDR1 is SQVTM and CDR2 is ANQGSEA. V trimming: 7 bases; J trimming: 6 bases; junction bases outside the gene matches: 6. This CDR3 region has 12 residues. The CDR3 sequence is CSESPGGDTQYF. In DNA, the CDR3 is TGCAGCGAATCCCCGGGGGGGGATACGCAGTATTTT.

This clone has just one count. J is TRBJ2-5 and V is TRBV19; 10 bases match TRBD1. The J segment lost 5 bases and the V segment lost 5 bases, leaving 11 bases of the junction unmatched. Germline V gene data show CDR1 as LNHDA and CDR2 as SQIVND (reference sequence). This CDR3 spans 16 amino acids. The CDR3 loop reads CASSPQTGGFGETQYF. CDR3 in DNA: TGTGCCAGTAGTCCGCAGACAGGGGGCTTTGGGGAGACCCAGTACTTC.

This chain connects TRBV12-3 or TRBV12-4 to TRBJ1-1; no clear D gene. The CDR3 contains 13 residues. Trimming took 7 bases from V and 0 from J, leaving 9 bases between them. The DNA for the CDR3 is TGTGCCAGCACCTCGACATTGAACACTGAAGCTTTCTTT. Translated, it gives CASTSTLNTEAFF.

The V gene is TRBV3-1 (or the pseudogene TRBV3-2), the J gene TRBJ1-1; D is undetermined. CDR1 and CDR2 from the germline V gene are LGHDT and YNNKEL (reference sequence). Trimming stripped 4 bases from V and 1 base from J, with 7 bases between. This CDR3 region has 13 residues. The CDR3 loop is CASSRRQNTEAFF. In DNA form, the CDR3 reads TGTGCCAGCAGCCGTCGACAGAACACTGAAGCTTTCTTT.

V gene TRBV6-5 combines with J gene TRBJ1-2; 7 bases are a match to TRBD1. V was clipped by 5 bases and J by 9 bases; unmatched bases: 12. Germline loops: CDR1 MNHEY, CDR2 SVGAGI. This CDR3 has 14 residues. DNA for the CDR3: TGTGCCAGCAGTAGAGCCGGACAGGCAAGGAGCTACACCTTC. Translation gives CASSRAGQARSYTF.

V gene TRBV4-1 combines with J gene TRBJ2-1, with D possibly being TRBD2 (7 bases). The CDR3 spans 17 residues. Trimming took off 4 bases at V and 6 bases at J, with 22 bases between the two ends. From germline, CDR1 is MGHRA and CDR2 YSYEKL. DNA of the CDR3: TGCGCCAGCAGCCCCGAGGCGGGGGCGGTTTTTCTCAATGAGCAGTTCTTC. The encoded protein is CASSPEAGAVFLNEQFF.

V usage is TRBV19 and J usage is TRBJ2-1, with 13 bases identical to TRBD2. Trimming at V came to 6 bases and at J to 0 bases, leaving 2 bases not matched to a gene. The CDR3 loop spans 16 amino acids. CDR1 and CDR2 from the germline V gene are LNHDA and SQIVND (reference sequence). CDR3 sequence (DNA): TGTGCCAGTAGGAGGACTAGCGGGAGCTCCTACAATGAGCAGTTCTTC. It translates to CASRRTSGSSYNEQFF.

This chain joins TRBV28 and TRBJ1-2; 9 nucleotides agree with TRBD1. Germline V CDR1 and CDR2: MDHEN, SYDVKM. V gave up 8 bases and J gave up 5 bases; unmatched junction bases: 3. This CDR3 is 12 amino acids long. CDR3 in DNA: TGTGCCAGCGGGGACAGGGAATATGGCTACACCTTC. Translated, it gives CASGDREYGYTF.

The rearrangement links TRBV19 to TRBJ1-2; D perhaps matches TRBD1 (6 bases). The CDR3 is 14 amino acids. The germline CDR1 and CDR2 sequences are LNHDA and SQIVND (reference sequence). The V and J ends lost 4 bases and 6 bases respectively, with 15 bases between them. CDR3 sequence reads: CASSNGQREDGYTF. The CDR3 DNA sequence: TGTGCCAGTAGTAATGGACAGAGGGAAGATGGCTACACCTTC.

The chain combines TRBV7-8 with TRBJ2-7, with 10 bases identical to TRBD2. V shed 5 bases, J shed 3 bases, and the junction held 13 bases outside the gene matches. Germline V gives CDR1 SGHVS, CDR2 FQNEAQ. The CDR3 totals 17 residues. Here the CDR3 reads CASSTQLTSGVLYEQYF. In nucleotides, the CDR3 is TGTGCCAGCAGCACCCAATTAACTAGCGGGGTACTCTACGAGCAGTACTTC.

The rearrangement joins TRBV5-4 to TRBJ2-7, with D uncertain. The V end was cut by 1 base, the J end by 3 bases, with 8 bases between. Germline lookup yields CDR1 SGHNT and CDR2 YYREEE (reference sequence). CDR3 length equals 13 residues. The CDR3 DNA follows: TGTGCCAGCAGCTTGTCCGGTCGCTACGAGCAGTACTTC. Translated: CASSLSGRYEQYF.

The CDR3 DNA sequence: TGTGCCAGCAGCCCGTATGGACAGGCTTTGGTCACCGGGGAGCTGTTTTTT. Its protein product is CASSPYGQALVTGELFF. This chain uses TRBV11-2 with TRBJ2-2, with 7 bases fitting TRBD1. The CDR3 runs to 17 residues. Germline V gives CDR1 SGHAT, CDR2 FQNNGV. With V trimmed by 5 bases and J by 4 bases, 13 bases remained unmatched.

This chain joins TRBV2 and TRBJ2-2; TRBD2 is a possible D gene (6 bases). This CDR3 comprises 15 residues. V gave up 6 bases and J gave up 2 bases, with 13 bases separating them. The germline gives CDR1 SNHLY, CDR2 FYNNEI. The CDR3 nucleotides read TGTGCCAGCAGCGCGGGGCAGGGTAACACCGGGGAGCTGTTTTTT. Amino acid sequence: CASSAGQGNTGELFF.

V and J are TRBV28 and TRBJ1-2, with D possibly TRBD1 on 5 matching bases. The germline CDR1 and CDR2 sequences are MDHEN and SYDVKM. V was pared by 5 bases and J by 4 bases, with 17 bases between. This CDR3 is 15 amino acids long. The CDR3 protein is CASSPTDRFGYGYTF. The DNA for the CDR3 is TGTGCCAGCAGTCCAACTGACAGATTTGGCTATGGCTACACCTTC.

The CDR3 loop is CASSLRRPSGFRETQYF. The CDR3 bases are TGTGCCAGCAGCTTAAGGAGACCTAGCGGGTTTCGGGAGACCCAGTACTTC. The genes are TRBV7-2 and TRBJ2-5, with 8 bases fitting TRBD2. Germline V gene lookup returns CDR1 SGHTA and CDR2 FQGNSA. CDR3 length equals 17 residues. J lost 5 bases, V lost 2 bases, and 13 bases had no gene match.